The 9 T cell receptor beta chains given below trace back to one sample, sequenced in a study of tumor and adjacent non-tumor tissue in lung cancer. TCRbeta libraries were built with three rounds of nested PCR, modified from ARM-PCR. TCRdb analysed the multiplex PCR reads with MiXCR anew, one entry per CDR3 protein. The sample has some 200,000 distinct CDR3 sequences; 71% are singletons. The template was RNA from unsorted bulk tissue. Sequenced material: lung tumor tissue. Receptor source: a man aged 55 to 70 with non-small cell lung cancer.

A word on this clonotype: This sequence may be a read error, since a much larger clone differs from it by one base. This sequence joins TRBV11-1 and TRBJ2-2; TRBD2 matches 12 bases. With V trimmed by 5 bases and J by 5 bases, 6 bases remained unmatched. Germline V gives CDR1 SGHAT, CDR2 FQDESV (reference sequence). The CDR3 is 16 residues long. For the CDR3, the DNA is TGTGCCAGCAGCCGGACTAGCGGGATGGGGACCGGGGAGCTGTTTTTT. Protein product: CASSRTSGMGTGELFF.

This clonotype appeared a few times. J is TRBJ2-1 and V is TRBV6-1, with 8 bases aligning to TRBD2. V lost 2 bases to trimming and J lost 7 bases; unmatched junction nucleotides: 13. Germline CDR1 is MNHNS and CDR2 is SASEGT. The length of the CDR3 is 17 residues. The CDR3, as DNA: TGTGCCAGCAGTGAACATTCAACGGCGGGGGGCTTAAATGAGCAGTTCTTC. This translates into CASSEHSTAGGLNEQFF.

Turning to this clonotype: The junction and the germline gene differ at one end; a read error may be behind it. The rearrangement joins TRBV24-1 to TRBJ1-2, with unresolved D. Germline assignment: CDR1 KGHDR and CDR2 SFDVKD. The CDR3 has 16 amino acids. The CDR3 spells CATSERSGPSNYGCTF. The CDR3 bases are TGTGCCACCAGTGAGAGGTCTGGGCCGAGTAACTATGGCTGCACCTTC.

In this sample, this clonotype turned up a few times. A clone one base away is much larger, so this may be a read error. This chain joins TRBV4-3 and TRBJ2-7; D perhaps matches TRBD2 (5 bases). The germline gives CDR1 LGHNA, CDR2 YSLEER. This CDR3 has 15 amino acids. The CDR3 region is CPSSQGNSVTYEQYF. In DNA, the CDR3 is TGCCCCAGCAGCCAAGGAAATAGCGTGACCTACGAGCAGTACTTC.

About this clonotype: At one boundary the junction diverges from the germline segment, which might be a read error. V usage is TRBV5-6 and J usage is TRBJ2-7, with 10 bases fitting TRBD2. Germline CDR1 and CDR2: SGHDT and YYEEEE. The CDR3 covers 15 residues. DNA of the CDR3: TGTCCCAGCAGCTCCGCCGGGACTAGCGTCAACGAGCAGTACTTC. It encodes CPSSSAGTSVNEQYF.

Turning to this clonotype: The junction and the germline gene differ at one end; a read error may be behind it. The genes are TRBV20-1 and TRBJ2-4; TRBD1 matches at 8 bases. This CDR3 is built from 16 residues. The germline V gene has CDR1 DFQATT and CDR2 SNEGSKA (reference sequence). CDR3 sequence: CSTRASIGQGHHIQYF. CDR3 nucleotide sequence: TGCAGTACTAGAGCATCGATAGGACAGGGCCACCACATTCAATACTTC.

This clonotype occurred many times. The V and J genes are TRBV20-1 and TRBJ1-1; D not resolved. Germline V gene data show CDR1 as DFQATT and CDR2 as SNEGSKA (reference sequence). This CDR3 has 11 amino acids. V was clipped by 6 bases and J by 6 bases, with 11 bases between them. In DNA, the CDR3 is TGCAGTGCCCGGGGATCGGCTGAAGCTTTCTTT. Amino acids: CSARGSAEAFF.

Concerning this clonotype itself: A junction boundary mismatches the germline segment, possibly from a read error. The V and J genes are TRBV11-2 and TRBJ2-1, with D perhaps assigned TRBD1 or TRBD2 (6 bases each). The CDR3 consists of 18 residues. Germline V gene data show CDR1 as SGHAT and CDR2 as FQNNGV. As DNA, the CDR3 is TGTGCCAGCAGCCCAGTGAAGCTCGCAGGGGACTCCTACAATGGGCAGTTCTTC. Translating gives CASSPVKLAGDSYNGQFF.

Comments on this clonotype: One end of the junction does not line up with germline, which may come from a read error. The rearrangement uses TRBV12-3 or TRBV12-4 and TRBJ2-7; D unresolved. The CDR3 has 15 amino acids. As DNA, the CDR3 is TGTGCCGGCAGTTTGGGCAGATGGGCCACTTACGAGCAGTACTTC. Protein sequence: CAGSLGRWATYEQYF.